This T cell receptor beta chain was recorded in a study of control samples from healthy donors and cancer patients. Here immunoSEQ multiplex PCR was the method, and the copy in TCRdb shows in-frame clones only, minus some. The table lists about 51,000 clones, more than 70% of them singletons, with 40% in the top ten. Sequenced sample: PBMCs. The receptor's source is a man between 45 and 60 years old with head and neck cancer.

This CDR3 is CASAQGGTRAGELFF. The CDR3 nucleotides read TGTGCCAGCGCTCAAGGGGGGACCAGGGCCGGGGAGCTGTTTTTT. The chain combines TRBV7-2 with TRBJ2-2; perhaps D is TRBD1 or TRBD2 (6 bases each). V lost 8 bases, J lost 6 bases, and 19 bases lay in between. The CDR3 extends over 15 amino acids. Germline CDR1 is SGHTA and CDR2 is FQGNSA.